The rows below give T cell receptor beta chains drawn from one sample of a study of Graves' ophthalmopathy and Graves' hyperthyroidism. Via MiXCR, TCRdb re-called the multiplex PCR reads, giving one row per CDR3 protein. In the table there are 500,000 to 700,000 distinct CDR3 sequences, 22% of which are singletons. The sample comprised peripheral blood. Receptors originate from a woman between 18 and 30 years old with stable Graves' hyperthyroidism. Some clones in this sample may be carry-over from other donors' samples. Each CDR3 is given without its conserved first and last residue. Fields, in order: V gene, CDR3 protein.

TRBV10-3,ATGLGVGTQY
TRBV27,ASSPRTGGKETQY
TRBV6-5,ASSYSFQDRGWEQY
TRBV2,ASSGPGTGRMNTEAF
TRBV15,ATLPGRNSNQPQH
TRBV27,ASSSYPKGGNTEAF
TRBV2,ASSPDRDGNYEQY
TRBV12-3/TRBV12-4,ASTPDGIQNTEAF
TRBV20-1,SARGQRQQGFSDTQY
TRBV5-1,ASSLRTRGTEAF
TRBV5-1,ASSLTGDLSYNEQF
TRBV28,ASSRTEEETQY
TRBV15,ATSREFAGSYEQY
TRBV19,ASEPGRTTEAF
TRBV12-3/TRBV12-4,ASSLGTGVGGKY
TRBV18,ASSSGQVSSGNTIY
TRBV6-2/TRBV6-3,ASQNPGALWGPGELF
TRBV19,ASSADIWDEQY
TRBV2,ASEADRDRGATEAF
TRBV6-1,ASSETLAGGHEQY
TRBV6-4,ASSAGVTGELF
TRBV30,AWSVSSNQPQH
TRBV5-1,ASSPDPSVVAYEQY
TRBV28,ASRSPGGTYEQY
TRBV4-1,ASSQDRRVGGYT
TRBV6-1,ASSETGSSPNTEAF
TRBV5-1,ASSLGPSHLPNTGELF
TRBV7-2,ASSPGTGGGNIQY
TRBV30,AWRGGNDSPLH
TRBV10-2,ASSWSVATEAF
TRBV5-1,ASSSSGTSDTGELF
TRBV28,ASSLSQGANEQY
TRBV12-3/TRBV12-4,ASSQQFNYGYT
TRBV13,ASSLGWDGGYT
TRBV4-2,ASSPLTSGGAETQY
TRBV6-2/TRBV6-3,ACGRGTGEAF
TRBV30,AWSGQGATYGYT
TRBV14,ASSHGQGFDGYT
TRBV7-2,ASSPGVGEQY
TRBV30,AWSVSWQKNYGYT
TRBV28,ASSLAPRTYEQY
TRBV12-3/TRBV12-4,ASSYTGGRTGELF
TRBV12-3/TRBV12-4,ASSSRTGGKRTNTEAF
TRBV13,ASSFSLGEYYGYT
TRBV5-6,ASSYLTETQY
TRBV28,ASSLPTVAYEQY
TRBV28,ATRDRGHRIFQETQY
TRBV15,ATISDGLNTEAF
TRBV7-3,ASSLGGRSGYT
TRBV27,ASSAGHTPGETQY
TRBV12-5,ASGPPAGGPQH
TRBV30,AWSVPVEAF
TRBV6-1,ASCKTAGELF
TRBV12-3/TRBV12-4,ASSFGREQY
TRBV15,ATSRVVGAQGYT